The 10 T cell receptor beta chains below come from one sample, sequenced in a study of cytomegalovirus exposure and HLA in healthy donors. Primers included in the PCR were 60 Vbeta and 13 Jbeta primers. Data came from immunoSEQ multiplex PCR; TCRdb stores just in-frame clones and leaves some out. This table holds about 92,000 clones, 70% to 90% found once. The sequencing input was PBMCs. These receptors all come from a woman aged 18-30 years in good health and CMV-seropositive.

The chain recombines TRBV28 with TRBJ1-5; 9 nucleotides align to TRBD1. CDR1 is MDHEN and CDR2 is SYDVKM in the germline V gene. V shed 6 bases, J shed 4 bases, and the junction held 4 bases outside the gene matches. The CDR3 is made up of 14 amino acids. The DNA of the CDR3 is TGTGCCAGCAGATCCGGGACAGGGAATCAGCCCCAGCATTTT. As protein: CASRSGTGNQPQHF.

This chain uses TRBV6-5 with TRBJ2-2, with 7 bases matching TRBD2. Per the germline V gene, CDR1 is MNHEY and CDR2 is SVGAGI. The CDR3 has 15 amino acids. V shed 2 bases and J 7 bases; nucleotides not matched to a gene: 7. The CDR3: CASSYGRLAGGELFF. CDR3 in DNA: TGTGCCAGCAGTTACGGTCGCTTAGCGGGCGGGGAGCTGTTTTTT.

The CDR3 region has the DNA TGTGCCAGCAGCCAGAACCCGACGGGAAATCAGCCCCAGCATTTT. Translating it yields CASSQNPTGNQPQHF. The V and J genes are TRBV11-2 and TRBJ1-5; D call uncertain. V was cut by 5 bases and J by 4 bases, with 15 bases left in between. The CDR3 consists of 15 residues. Germline loops: CDR1 SGHAT, CDR2 FQNNGV.

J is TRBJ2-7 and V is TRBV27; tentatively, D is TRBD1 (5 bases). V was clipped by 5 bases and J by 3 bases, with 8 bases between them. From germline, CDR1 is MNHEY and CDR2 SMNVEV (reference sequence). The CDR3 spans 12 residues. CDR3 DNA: TGTGCCAGCAGTGCCACAGGCTACGAGCAGTACTTC. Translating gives CASSATGYEQYF.

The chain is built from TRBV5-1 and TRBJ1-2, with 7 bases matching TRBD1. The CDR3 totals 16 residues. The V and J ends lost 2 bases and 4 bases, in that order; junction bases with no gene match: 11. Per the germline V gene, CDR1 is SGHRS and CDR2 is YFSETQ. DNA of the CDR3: TGCGCCAGCAGCTTTGGCCCCGACAGGGTTAGCTATGGCTACACCTTC. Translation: CASSFGPDRVSYGYTF.

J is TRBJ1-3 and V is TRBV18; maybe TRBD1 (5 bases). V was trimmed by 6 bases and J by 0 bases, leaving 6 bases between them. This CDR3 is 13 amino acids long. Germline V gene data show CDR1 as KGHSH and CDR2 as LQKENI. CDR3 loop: CASSDSSGNTIYF. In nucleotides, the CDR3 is TGTGCCAGCTCTGACAGCTCTGGAAACACCATATATTTT.

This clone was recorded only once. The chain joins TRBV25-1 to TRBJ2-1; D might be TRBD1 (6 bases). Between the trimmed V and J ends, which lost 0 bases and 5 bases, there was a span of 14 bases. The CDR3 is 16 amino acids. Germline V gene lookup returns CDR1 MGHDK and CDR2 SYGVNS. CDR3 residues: CASSEYLDSINNEQFF. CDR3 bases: TGTGCCAGCAGTGAATATCTGGACAGTATCAACAATGAGCAGTTCTTC.

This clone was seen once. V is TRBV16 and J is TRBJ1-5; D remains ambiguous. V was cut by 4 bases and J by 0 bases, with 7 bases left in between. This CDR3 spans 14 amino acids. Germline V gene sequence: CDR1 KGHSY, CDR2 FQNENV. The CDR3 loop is CASSREISNQPQHF. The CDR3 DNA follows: TGTGCCAGCAGCCGGGAGATTAGCAATCAGCCCCAGCATTTT.

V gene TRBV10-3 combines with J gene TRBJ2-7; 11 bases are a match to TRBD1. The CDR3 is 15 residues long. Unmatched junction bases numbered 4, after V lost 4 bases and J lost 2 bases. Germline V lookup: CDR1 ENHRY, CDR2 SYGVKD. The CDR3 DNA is TGTGCCATCAGTGCGGGACAGGGGGTCGCCTACGAGCAGTACTTC. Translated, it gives CAISAGQGVAYEQYF.

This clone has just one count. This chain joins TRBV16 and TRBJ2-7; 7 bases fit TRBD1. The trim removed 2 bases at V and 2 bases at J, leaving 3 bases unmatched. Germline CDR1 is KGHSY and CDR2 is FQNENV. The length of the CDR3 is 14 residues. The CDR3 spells CASSQRTGPYEQYF. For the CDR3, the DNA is TGTGCCAGCAGCCAAAGGACAGGCCCCTACGAGCAGTACTTC.